The 31 T cell receptor beta chains below all came from one sample that was sequenced in a study of blood T cells in healthy people across ages. A second PCR, run for roughly 7 to 12 cycles, used a sample-barcoded 5' primer plus a J-beta primer mix. One entry per CDR3 protein results from TCRdb running MiXCR on the 5' RACE reads. The data hold roughly 1.7 million distinct CDR3 sequences, with roughly a third observed a single time. Sequenced: blood. The origin of the receptors is a woman aged 30 to 39 in good health.

This chain links TRBV12-3 or TRBV12-4 with TRBJ1-5; 8 nucleotides align to TRBD1. The V and J ends lost 6 bases and 5 bases, in that order; junction bases with no gene match: 6. This CDR3 has 14 amino acids. CDR3 residues: CASSRTGLDQPQHF. CDR3 DNA sequence: TGTGCCAGCAGCAGGACAGGGTTAGATCAGCCCCAGCATTTT.

This clonotype showed up just a few times. A much larger clone sits a single nucleotide away, making a read error possible. The chain links TRBV5-5 to TRBJ2-3, with no clear D. This CDR3 spans 12 amino acids. The V gene's germline CDR1 is SGHKS and CDR2 YYEKEE (reference sequence). V lost 4 bases, J lost 8 bases, and 11 bases lay in between. The CDR3 DNA follows: TGTGCCAGCAGCCCCTTACCAGGTACGCAGTATTTT. It yields the protein CASSPLPGTQYF.

This clonotype was found a few times. The V gene is TRBV29-1, the J gene TRBJ2-2, with D unresolved. Per germline, CDR1 SQVTM and CDR2 ANQGSEA. The CDR3 contains 8 residues. The CDR3 nucleotides are TGCAGAACCGGGGAGCTGTTTTTT. Its protein product is CRTGELFF.

V is TRBV15 and J is TRBJ1-6, with no clear D. The CDR3 runs 16 residues. Trimming stripped 0 bases from V and 11 bases from J, with 17 bases between. Germline CDR1 and CDR2: LNHNV and YYDKDF (reference sequence). The CDR3 is CATSRDSDTLPPPLHF. As DNA, the CDR3 is TGTGCCACCAGCAGAGATTCAGACACCCTGCCGCCACCCCTCCACTTT.

Here the CDR3 reads CASSFRRKETQYF. CDR3 nucleotide sequence: TGTGCCAGCAGTTTCAGGCGTAAAGAGACCCAGTACTTC. The rearrangement links TRBV28 to TRBJ2-5; D remains unclear. The CDR3 runs to 13 residues. V lost 3 bases, J lost 3 bases, and 8 bases lay in between. Germline loops: CDR1 MDHEN, CDR2 SYDVKM. The full variable domain, its missing parts supplied by reference TRBV28 and TRBJ2-5, is DVKVTQSSRYLVKRTGEKVFLECVQDMDHENMFWYRQDPGLGLRLIYFSYDVKMKEKGDIPEGYSVSREKKERFSLILESASTNQTSMYLCASSFRRKETQYFGPGTRLLVL.

The gene calls are TRBV5-5 and TRBJ2-5; 7 nucleotides align to TRBD1. After removal of 4 bases from V and 5 bases from J, the junction contained 11 bases not matched to a gene. Per the germline V gene, CDR1 is SGHKS and CDR2 is YYEKEE (reference sequence). The CDR3 loop spans 15 amino acids. The CDR3 DNA reads as TGTGCCAGCAGCGAAGCCGGGACAGCCCATGAGACCCAGTACTTC. Its protein product is CASSEAGTAHETQYF.

The chain links TRBV20-1 to TRBJ2-3, with 7 bases matching TRBD2. The CDR3 loop spans 14 amino acids. Germline V gives CDR1 DFQATT, CDR2 SNEGSKA (reference sequence). Unmatched junction bases numbered 7, after V lost 6 bases and J lost 1 base. DNA of the CDR3: TGCAGTGCCCTCACGGCGGGAGGCACAGATACGCAGTATTTT. This sequence encodes CSALTAGGTDTQYF.

The chain combines TRBV5-6 with TRBJ2-4; D might be TRBD1 (5 bases). Gene TRBJ2-7 matches the end of the DNA better, so the J call may be wrong. CDR3 size: 15 residues. The V gene's germline CDR1 is SGHDT and CDR2 YYEEEE. The CDR3 nucleotides read TGTGCCAGCAGCTTGAGGACATCGCATATCAACGAGCAGTACTTC. Translation gives CASSLRTSHINEQYF.

This clonotype was counted only a few times. The chain recombines TRBV28 with TRBJ2-3; D unresolved. Trimming cost V 4 bases and J 1 base, with 9 bases left between them. Germline CDR1 MDHEN, CDR2 SYDVKM. The CDR3 has 14 amino acids. CDR3 DNA: TGTGCCAGCAGTTCTGTCAGCCGCACAGATACGCAGTATTTT. Protein: CASSSVSRTDTQYF.

The chain is built from TRBV20-1 and TRBJ2-1; 8 nucleotides align to TRBD2. Trimming cost V 3 bases and J 14 bases; bases outside gene matches: 3. This CDR3 is 10 amino acids long. CDR1 and CDR2 from the germline V gene are DFQATT and SNEGSKA (reference sequence). DNA of the CDR3: TGCAGTGCTAGGTTGGGACTAGAGTTCTTC. Translating gives CSARLGLEFF.

There are a few counts of this clonotype. This rearrangement joins TRBV7-9 to TRBJ1-6; TRBD1 matches at 7 bases. The CDR3 consists of 15 residues. The V and J ends lost 1 base and 6 bases, in that order; junction bases with no gene match: 3. CDR1 SEHNR and CDR2 FQNEAQ come from the germline V gene (reference sequence). CDR3 DNA sequence: TGTGCCAGCAGCTTAGGTGGGACAGCTAATTCACCCCTCCACTTT. It translates to CASSLGGTANSPLHF. The full variable domain, with the rest looked up from reference TRBV7-9 and TRBJ1-6, is DTGVSQNPRHKITKRGQNVTFRCDPISEHNRLYWYRQTLGQGPEFLTYFQNEAQLEKSRLLSDRFSAERPKGSFSTLEIQRTEQGDSAMYLCASSLGGTANSPLHFGNGTRLTVT.

The V call is TRBV7-9, the J call TRBJ1-2, with a possible D match to TRBD1 (5 bases). Looked up from germline, CDR1 is SEHNR and CDR2 is FQNEAQ (reference sequence). Deletions cut 0 bases from V and 10 bases from J, with 12 bases between. The CDR3 is 13 amino acids. The DNA for the CDR3 is TGTGCCAGCAGCTTAGCGGGAGGGACTGACTACACCTTC. Its protein product is CASSLAGGTDYTF.

Only a few counts were recorded for this clonotype. The chain carries TRBV28 and TRBJ2-3; tentative D call: TRBD2 (5 bases). Trimming removed 6 bases at V and 2 bases at J, with 15 bases between. CDR1 is MDHEN, CDR2 SYDVKM, per germline. The CDR3 covers 15 residues. The CDR3 here is CASSPPGSVTDTQYF. In nucleotides, the CDR3 is TGTGCCAGCAGCCCCCCGGGTAGCGTCACAGATACGCAGTATTTT.

This clonotype was recorded a few times. The chain has TRBV5-1 and TRBJ2-5; TRBD1 might be the D (6 bases). The J call may not be correct, given that the DNA end is closer to TRBJ2-7. The CDR3 spans 14 residues. Looked up from germline, CDR1 is SGHRS and CDR2 is YFSETQ. CDR3 in amino acids: CASSRDQRGYEQYF. CDR3 nucleotide sequence: TGCGCCAGCAGCCGCGACCAGAGGGGGTACGAGCAGTACTTC.

The rearrangement uses TRBV6-5 and TRBJ1-2, with 8 bases matching TRBD1. CDR3 size: 14 residues. Germline V gives CDR1 MNHEY, CDR2 SVGAGI. V was clipped by 4 bases and J by 7 bases; unmatched bases: 8. The CDR3 sequence: CASSSLDRESGYTF. The CDR3 DNA sequence: TGTGCCAGCAGTTCCTTGGACAGGGAGTCTGGCTACACCTTC.

The chain couples TRBV11-2 to TRBJ2-1, with 8 bases lining up with TRBD2. This CDR3 has 15 residues. The V segment lost 3 bases and the J segment 4 bases; nucleotides outside the gene matches: 5. Germline V lookup: CDR1 SGHAT, CDR2 FQNNGV. CDR3 in amino acids: CASSLTSEPYNEQFF. CDR3 DNA sequence: TGTGCCAGCAGCTTGACTAGCGAGCCTTACAATGAGCAGTTCTTC.

The V call is TRBV5-6, the J call TRBJ1-1, with 7 bases fitting TRBD1. This CDR3 spans 18 amino acids. After removal of 1 base from V and 0 bases from J, the junction contained 12 bases not matched to a gene. The V gene's germline CDR1 is SGHDT and CDR2 YYEEEE. CDR3 sequence: CASSLRDYRGGLNTEAFF. The CDR3 DNA is TGTGCCAGCAGCTTGCGCGATTACAGGGGCGGCTTGAACACTGAAGCTTTCTTT.

This chain uses TRBV12-3 or TRBV12-4 with TRBJ1-2; D ambiguous. Trimming pared 6 bases from V and 8 bases from J, leaving 4 bases between. This CDR3 is built from 9 residues. This chain's CDR3 is CASSPGYTF. The CDR3 DNA sequence: TGTGCCAGCAGCCCCGGCTACACCTTC.

This clonotype was observed at least ten times. This rearrangement joins TRBV6-6 to TRBJ2-7; maybe TRBD1 (5 bases). V was trimmed by 3 bases and J by 0 bases, leaving 12 bases between them. Germline V CDR1 and CDR2: MNHNY, SVGAGI (reference sequence). The CDR3 spans 15 residues. As DNA, the CDR3 is TGTGCCAGCAGTTATGGGGCTCGGCACTCCTACGAGCAGTACTTC. It codes for CASSYGARHSYEQYF.

This clonotype was detected only a few times. The V and J genes are TRBV6-5 and TRBJ2-1; TRBD2 matches at 7 bases. The germline V gene encodes CDR1 MNHEY and CDR2 SVGAGI. This CDR3 has 15 residues. V was pared by 10 bases and J by 1 base, with 10 bases of the junction left unmatched. The CDR3 DNA is TGTGCCACCGGCCGACGGGGAGGGTCCTACAATGAGCAGTTCTTC. Translation: CATGRRGGSYNEQFF.

This clonotype showed up just a few times. At one of its ends the junction is not consistent with the germline gene, which may arise from a read error. The chain is built from TRBV10-3 and TRBJ2-6; D is perhaps TRBD1 (6 bases). The CDR3 spans 17 residues. Germline assignment: CDR1 ENHRY and CDR2 SYGVKD. CDR3 loop: CAISESGLGAGANILTF. The CDR3 DNA follows: TGTGCCATCAGTGAGTCGGGTCTGGGGGCTGGGGCCAACATCCTGACTTTC.

V is TRBV30 and J is TRBJ1-1; 7 nucleotides align to TRBD1. V shed 3 bases and J 0 bases; nucleotides not matched to a gene: 4. This CDR3 contains 14 residues. CDR1 GTSNPN and CDR2 SVGIG come from the germline V gene (reference sequence). In nucleotides, the CDR3 is TGTGCCTGGAGCCCGACAGGGATGAACACTGAAGCTTTCTTT. Protein product: CAWSPTGMNTEAFF.

This clonotype was seen more than once but under ten times. The V and J genes are TRBV9 and TRBJ1-4; 7 bases align to TRBD1. After removal of 4 bases from V and 3 bases from J, the junction contained 3 bases not matched to a gene. The CDR3 contains 14 residues. From germline, CDR1 is SGDLS and CDR2 YYNGEE. The DNA for the CDR3 is TGTGCCAGCAGCCCAGGGGGTCCTAATGAAAAACTGTTTTTT. Its protein product is CASSPGGPNEKLFF.

The chain is built from TRBV4-1 and TRBJ1-5; D is unclear. V was clipped by 0 bases and J by 0 bases, with 6 bases between them. Per germline, CDR1 MGHRA and CDR2 YSYEKL. This CDR3 spans 15 amino acids. The CDR3 sequence is CASSQDFLSNQPQHF. The CDR3 DNA sequence: TGCGCCAGCAGCCAAGATTTTCTTAGCAATCAGCCCCAGCATTTT.

J is TRBJ2-5 and V is TRBV20-1; the D gene is possibly TRBD2 (5 bases). V was cut by 0 bases and J by 12 bases, with 14 bases left in between. From germline, CDR1 is DFQATT and CDR2 SNEGSKA (reference sequence). This CDR3 has 12 amino acids. CDR3 sequence: CSARDGEGSKYF. The CDR3 nucleotides read TGCAGTGCTAGAGATGGAGAGGGCAGCAAGTACTTC.

In nucleotides, the CDR3 is TGTGCCAGCAGTCCCCTCACGGACAGCGCTGAAGCTTTCTTT. Translated, it gives CASSPLTDSAEAFF. The chain has TRBV28 and TRBJ1-1; D perhaps matches TRBD1 (6 bases). Germline V gene sequence: CDR1 MDHEN, CDR2 SYDVKM. This CDR3 is 14 amino acids long. V was clipped by 5 bases and J by 6 bases, with 16 bases between them.

This clonotype occurred a few times. V gene TRBV5-1 combines with J gene TRBJ2-7, with 8 nucleotides matching TRBD1. CDR1 is SGHRS, CDR2 YFSETQ, per germline. The J segment lost 4 bases and the V segment lost 0 bases, leaving 9 bases of the junction unmatched. The CDR3 sequence is 16 residues long. As DNA, the CDR3 is TGCGCCAGCAGCTTGGCCTCGACAGGGGTCCCATACGAGCAGTACTTC. Its protein product is CASSLASTGVPYEQYF.

At least ten counts were recorded for this clonotype. V is TRBV7-3 and J is TRBJ2-3; D is possibly TRBD2 (5 bases). Trimming took 0 bases from V and 2 from J, leaving 9 bases between them. CDR1 and CDR2 from the germline V gene are SGHTA and FQGTGA. The CDR3 sequence is 15 residues long. The CDR3: CASSLTWRPTDTQYF. DNA of the CDR3: TGTGCCAGCAGCTTAACGTGGAGGCCCACAGATACGCAGTATTTT.

This rearrangement joins TRBV7-9 to TRBJ2-1; the D gene could be TRBD1 or TRBD2 (5 bases each). The CDR3 runs 15 residues. The germline V and J ends were trimmed by 1 base and 2 bases, with 9 bases remaining between them. In germline, CDR1 is SEHNR, CDR2 FQNEAQ (reference sequence). The CDR3 DNA follows: TGTGCCAGCAGCTTAGTTCGGGACCCCTACAATGAGCAGTTCTTC. It encodes CASSLVRDPYNEQFF.

This clonotype has only a few counts. The chain employs TRBV27 and TRBJ1-2; the D gene is possibly TRBD1 (6 bases). V gave up 3 bases and J gave up 0 bases, with 11 bases separating them. The length of the CDR3 is 15 residues. Per the germline V gene, CDR1 is MNHEY and CDR2 is SMNVEV (reference sequence). CDR3 protein: CASSFGTSSNYGYTF. For the CDR3, the DNA is TGTGCCAGCAGTTTCGGGACATCTTCTAACTATGGCTACACCTTC.

The chain carries TRBV6-1 and TRBJ2-5; a possible D gene is TRBD2 (5 bases). This CDR3 is built from 12 residues. Germline-derived CDR1 and CDR2 are MNHNS and SASEGT. With 6 bases removed from V and 11 bases from J, the gap between germline ends came to 16 bases. DNA of the CDR3: TGTGCCAGCAGCCCACTAGGCTCGGGGCAGTACTTC. It codes for CASSPLGSGQYF.